This T cell receptor (beta chain) was recovered during a study of blood T cells in healthy people across ages. Background on the study: Template switching captured about one barcoded beta molecule per two T cells.

Study observations and caveats: The CMV status of each donor remained undetermined, and this could have confounded shifts in expanded clonotypes.

CDR3 size: 12 residues. Germline assignment: CDR1 MNHEY and CDR2 SVGAGI. V dropped 7 bases and J dropped 7; count of bases not matched to a gene: 6. A second PCR of about 7 to 12 cycles used a sample-barcoded 5' primer and a J-beta primer mix. Sequencing recovered at least 2.5 million CDR3-containing paired-end reads from each sample. TCRdb analysed the 5' RACE reads with MiXCR anew, one entry per CDR3 protein. The repertoire holds roughly 1.5 million distinct CDR3 sequences, around 40% seen once, with approximately 4.1% in the top ten. Total RNA extracted from each sample amounted to at least 5.5 micrograms. This clonotype turned up a few times. Its antigen is undetermined.

Sample: blood. The sequence came from a woman younger than 35 in good health. The rearrangement links TRBV6-5 to TRBJ1-1; 7 bases agree with TRBD1. The CDR3 loop reads CASNGQAGEAFF. CDR3 nucleotides: TGTGCCAGCAACGGACAGGCTGGTGAAGCTTTCTTT.